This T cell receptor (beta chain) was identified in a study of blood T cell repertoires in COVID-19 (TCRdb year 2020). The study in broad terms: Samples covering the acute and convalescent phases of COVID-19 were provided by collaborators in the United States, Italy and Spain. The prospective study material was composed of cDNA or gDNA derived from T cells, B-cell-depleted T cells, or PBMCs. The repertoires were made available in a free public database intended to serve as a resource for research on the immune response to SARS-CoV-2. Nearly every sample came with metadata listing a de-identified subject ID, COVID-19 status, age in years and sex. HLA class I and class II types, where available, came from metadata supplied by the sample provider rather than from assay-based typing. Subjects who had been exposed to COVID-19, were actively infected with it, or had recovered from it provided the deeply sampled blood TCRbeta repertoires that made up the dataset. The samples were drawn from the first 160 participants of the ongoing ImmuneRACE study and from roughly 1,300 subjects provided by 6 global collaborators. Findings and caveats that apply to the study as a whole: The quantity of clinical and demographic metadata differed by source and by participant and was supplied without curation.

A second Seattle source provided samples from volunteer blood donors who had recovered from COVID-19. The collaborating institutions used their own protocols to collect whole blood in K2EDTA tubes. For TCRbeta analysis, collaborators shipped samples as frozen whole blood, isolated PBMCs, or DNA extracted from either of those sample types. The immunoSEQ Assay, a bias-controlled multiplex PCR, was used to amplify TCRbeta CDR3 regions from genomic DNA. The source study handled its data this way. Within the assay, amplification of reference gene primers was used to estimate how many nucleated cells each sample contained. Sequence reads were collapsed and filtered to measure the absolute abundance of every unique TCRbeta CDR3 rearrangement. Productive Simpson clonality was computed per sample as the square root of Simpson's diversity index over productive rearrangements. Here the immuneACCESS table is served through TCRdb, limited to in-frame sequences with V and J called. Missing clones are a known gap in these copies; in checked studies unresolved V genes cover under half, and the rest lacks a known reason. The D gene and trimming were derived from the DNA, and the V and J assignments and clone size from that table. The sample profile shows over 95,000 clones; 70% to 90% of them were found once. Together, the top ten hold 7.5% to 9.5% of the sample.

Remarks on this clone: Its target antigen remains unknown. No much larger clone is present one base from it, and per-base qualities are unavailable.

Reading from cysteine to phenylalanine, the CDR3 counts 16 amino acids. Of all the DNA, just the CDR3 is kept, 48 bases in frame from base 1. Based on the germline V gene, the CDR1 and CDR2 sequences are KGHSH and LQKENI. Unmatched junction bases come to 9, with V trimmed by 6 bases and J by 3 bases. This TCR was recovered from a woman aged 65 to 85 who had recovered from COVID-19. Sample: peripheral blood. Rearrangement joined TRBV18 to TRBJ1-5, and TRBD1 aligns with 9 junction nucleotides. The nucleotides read TGTGCCAGCTCCCAGCTACAGGGGGCCCCCAATCAGCCCCAGCATTTT. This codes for CASSQLQGAPNQPQHF.